This TCR beta chain was found in a study of cytomegalovirus exposure and HLA in healthy donors. This clone has a handful of counts. No antigen is known for it. It was with 60 Vbeta and 13 Jbeta primers that the PCR ran. Only in-frame clones appear in the TCRdb table, and some are missing; sequencing was by immunoSEQ multiplex PCR. The repertoire consists of roughly 150,000 clones, with over 70% occurring once and the leading ten covering approximately 7%. The CDR3 has 16 residues. V lost 4 bases, J lost 9 bases, and 10 bases stayed unmatched. Germline V lookup: CDR1 SGHTA, CDR2 FQGNSA. Study-level findings and limits: Links to common viral pathogens appeared, in a later analysis, for several of the most significant clusters.

V usage is TRBV7-2 and J usage is TRBJ2-1; 12 nucleotides line up with TRBD2. The sequencing sample was made of PBMCs. The receptor was derived from a woman aged 40 to 50 in good health and CMV-seropositive. CDR3: CASSSSLAGGPFEQFF. DNA for the CDR3: TGTGCCAGCAGCTCCTCCCTAGCGGGGGGGCCGTTTGAGCAGTTCTTC.